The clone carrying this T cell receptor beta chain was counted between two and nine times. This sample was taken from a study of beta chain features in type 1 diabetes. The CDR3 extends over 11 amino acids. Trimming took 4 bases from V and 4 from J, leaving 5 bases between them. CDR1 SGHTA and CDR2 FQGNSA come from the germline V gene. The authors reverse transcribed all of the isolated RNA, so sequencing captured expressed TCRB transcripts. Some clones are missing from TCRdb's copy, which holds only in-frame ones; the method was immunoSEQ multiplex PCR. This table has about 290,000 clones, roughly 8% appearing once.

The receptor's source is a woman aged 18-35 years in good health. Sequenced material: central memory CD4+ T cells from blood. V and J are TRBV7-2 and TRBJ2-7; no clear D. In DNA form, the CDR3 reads TGTGCCAGCAGCTCATTGTACGAGCAGTACGTC. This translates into CASSSLYEQYV.